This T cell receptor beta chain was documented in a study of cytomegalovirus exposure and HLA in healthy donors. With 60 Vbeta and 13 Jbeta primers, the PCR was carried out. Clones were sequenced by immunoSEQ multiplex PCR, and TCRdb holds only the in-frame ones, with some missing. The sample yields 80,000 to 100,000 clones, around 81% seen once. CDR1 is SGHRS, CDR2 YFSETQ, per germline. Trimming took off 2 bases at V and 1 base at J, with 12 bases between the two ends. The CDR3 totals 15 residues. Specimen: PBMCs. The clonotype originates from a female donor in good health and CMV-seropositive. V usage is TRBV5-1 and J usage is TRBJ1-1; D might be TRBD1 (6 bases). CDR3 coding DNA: TGCGCCAGCAGCTTATCACAGGGCCCGAACACTGAAGCTTTCTTT. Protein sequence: CASSLSQGPNTEAFF. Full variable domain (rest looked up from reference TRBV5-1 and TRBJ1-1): KAGVTQTPRYLIKTRGQQVTLSCSPISGHRSVSWYQQTPGQGLQFLFEYFSETQRNKGNFPGRFSGRQFSNSRSEMNVSTLELGDSALYLCASSLSQGPNTEAFFGQGTRLTVV.